This T cell receptor (beta chain) appears in the sequencing data of a study of neoadjuvant anti-PD-1 for oral cavity cancer. The overall study: Patients without progression got a fourth dose around day 43.

The sample's time point: after neoadjuvant nivolumab, at surgical resection. These oral cavity squamous cell carcinomas were HPV-negative and locally advanced. Notes on this clone: Its target is not known.

Study-wide results and limits: PBMC Gini-index clonality exceeded responders' in non-responders post-nivolumab.

Produced via immunoSEQ multiplex PCR; TCRdb's table is partial and in-frame only. Among 65,000 to 70,000 clones, approximately 87% were seen once, and the ten largest hold more than 2.5%. The origin of this receptor is a person between 40 and 80 years old with oral cavity squamous cell carcinoma. The sample here was PBMCs, taken after nivolumab (anti-PD-1) treatment.

CDR3 loop: CASMGSIGELFF. The CDR3 DNA follows: TGTGCCAGCATGGGCTCCATCGGGGAGCTGTTTTTT. V gene TRBV28 combines with J gene TRBJ2-2; D call uncertain. Trimming took 7 bases from V and 7 from J, leaving 10 bases between them. CDR3 size: 12 residues. The germline gives CDR1 MDHEN, CDR2 SYDVKM.